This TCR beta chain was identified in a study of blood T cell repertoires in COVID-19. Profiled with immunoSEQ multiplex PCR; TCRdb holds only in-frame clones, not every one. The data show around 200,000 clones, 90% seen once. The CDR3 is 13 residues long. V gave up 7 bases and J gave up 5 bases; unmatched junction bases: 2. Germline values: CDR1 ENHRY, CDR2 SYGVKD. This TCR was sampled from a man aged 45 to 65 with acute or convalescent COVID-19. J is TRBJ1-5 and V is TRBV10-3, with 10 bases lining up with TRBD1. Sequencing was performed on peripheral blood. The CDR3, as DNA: TGTGCCATCAAAGGGACAGGGGATCAGCCCCAGCATTTT. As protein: CAIKGTGDQPQHF.